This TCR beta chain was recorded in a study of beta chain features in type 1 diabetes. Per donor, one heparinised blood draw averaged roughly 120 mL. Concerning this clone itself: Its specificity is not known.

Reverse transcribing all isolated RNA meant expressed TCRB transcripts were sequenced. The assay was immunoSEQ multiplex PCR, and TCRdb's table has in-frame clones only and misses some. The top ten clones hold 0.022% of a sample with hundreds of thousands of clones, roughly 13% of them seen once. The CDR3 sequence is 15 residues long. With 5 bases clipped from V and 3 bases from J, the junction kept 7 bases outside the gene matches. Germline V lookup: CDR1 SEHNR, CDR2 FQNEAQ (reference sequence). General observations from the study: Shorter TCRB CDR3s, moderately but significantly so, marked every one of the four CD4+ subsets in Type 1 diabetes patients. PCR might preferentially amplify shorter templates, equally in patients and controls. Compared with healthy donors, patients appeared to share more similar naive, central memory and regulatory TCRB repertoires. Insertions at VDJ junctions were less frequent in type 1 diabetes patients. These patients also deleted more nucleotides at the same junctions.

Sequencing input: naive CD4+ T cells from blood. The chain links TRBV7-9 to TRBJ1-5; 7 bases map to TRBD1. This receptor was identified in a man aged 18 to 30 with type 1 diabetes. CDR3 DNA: TGTGCCAGCAGCCCTCAGGGGGGAGACAATCAGCCCCAGCATTTT. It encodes CASSPQGGDNQPQHF.